The rows below give T cell receptor beta chains drawn from one sample of a study of identical twins. TCRdb reprocessed the 5' RACE reads via MiXCR and lists one record per CDR3 protein. The sample yields 500,000 or so distinct CDR3 sequences, less than 25% seen once. The data were also submitted as part of a second study, on T cells expressing NK-cell markers.

The sequenced sample was CD4+ T cells sorted from blood. Source of these receptors: a woman aged 18-30 years in good health. Both conserved end residues are part of each CDR3. The order of the fields is CDR3 length, V gene, J gene, clone size, D gene, CDR3 DNA, CDR3 protein. D genes are given only for firm matches. Clone size appears in some rows only: once, few, many, or a class for an expanded clone.

>13|TRBV5-6|TRBJ1-5|.|.
TGTGCCAGCAGCTTTAGCGTGAATCAGCCCCAGCATTTT
CASSFSVNQPQHF
>15|TRBV18|TRBJ2-7|.|.
TGTGCCAGCTCACCAGGAGAAACAAGTTCCTACGAGCAGTACTTC
CASSPGETSSYEQYF
>15|TRBV20-1|TRBJ2-3|.|TRBD1
TGCAGTGCTACCAGACAGGGAATTTTATCAGATACGCAGTATTTT
CSATRQGILSDTQYF
>14|TRBV20-1|TRBJ1-4|.|.
TGCAGTGCCCGGGAGGGCAGCCTTAATGAAAAACTGTTTTTT
CSAREGSLNEKLFF
>15|TRBV7-3|TRBJ2-3|.|.
TGTGCCAGCAGCTTACACGGGGCGAGCACAGATACGCAGTATTTT
CASSLHGASTDTQYF
>16|TRBV7-3|TRBJ2-1|.|TRBD2
TGTGCCAGCAGCTCCAGACTAGCGGGGGATCGAAATGAGCAGTTCTTC
CASSSRLAGDRNEQFF
>14|TRBV7-6|TRBJ1-1|.|.
TGTGCCAGCAGCTCGGTGACTCTGAACACTGAAGCTTTCTTT
CASSSVTLNTEAFF
>22|TRBV6-2/TRBV6-3|TRBJ2-7|.|TRBD2
TGTGCCAGCAGTCGAGATTACATCCTAGCGGGAGGGCCTAAGTCGGTGGACTACGAGCAGTACTTC
CASSRDYILAGGPKSVDYEQYF
>14|TRBV10-1|TRBJ2-1|.|TRBD1
TGCGCCAGCAGTGACCAGGACAGGGGGGCTGAGCAGTTCTTC
CASSDQDRGAEQFF
>19|TRBV20-1|TRBJ2-2|few|TRBD1
TGCAGTGCCCCCCGAAGGACAGGGGGCTTCCCCGCCTCCACCGGGGAGCTGTTTTTT
CSAPRRTGGFPASTGELFF
>15|TRBV6-2/TRBV6-3|TRBJ1-1|few|.
TGTGCCAGCAGTTATTACGGGGAAACCCAGGCTGAAGCTTTCTTT
CASSYYGETQAEAFF
>15|TRBV20-1|TRBJ1-5|.|.
TGCAGTGCTAGAGATCCTAAGACCTTCAATCAGCCCCAGCATTTT
CSARDPKTFNQPQHF
>13|TRBV5-1|TRBJ2-1|few|.
TGCGCCAGCAGCTTGGTCACTAGCAATGAGCAGTTCTTC
CASSLVTSNEQFF
>13|TRBV29-1|TRBJ1-1|many|.
TGCAGCGTATCACACAGGGCTGACACTGAAGCTTTCTTT
CSVSHRADTEAFF
>16|TRBV6-2/TRBV6-3|TRBJ2-7|.|TRBD1
TGTGCCAGCACCCTAACCCCGGGACAGATGACCTACGAGCAGTACTTC
CASTLTPGQMTYEQYF
>16|TRBV7-2|TRBJ2-2|.|.
TGTGCCAGCAGCTCCTTAGCGGATTTGAACACCGGGGAGCTGTTTTTT
CASSSLADLNTGELFF
>15|TRBV27|TRBJ2-7|few|.
TGTGCCAGCACCCAAACGGAGGCAGGGCGCGACGAGCAGTACTTC
CASTQTEAGRDEQYF
>15|TRBV7-2|TRBJ2-1|few|.
TGTGCCAGCAGCTCCCAAGCGGGCCCCTACAATGAGCAGTTCTTC
CASSSQAGPYNEQFF
>14|TRBV18|TRBJ2-1|few|.
TGTGCCAGCTCTCCGGGACTGTCTTACAATGAGCAGTTCTTC
CASSPGLSYNEQFF
>16|TRBV9|TRBJ2-3|.|.
TGTGCCAGCAGCGTATTTGGGGGCTGGGGCACAGATACGCAGTATTTT
CASSVFGGWGTDTQYF
>15|TRBV20-1|TRBJ2-7|few|.
TGCAGTGCTCCCCGACCCCACGCGCCGGGCTCCGGGCAGTACTTC
CSAPRPHAPGSGQYF
>14|TRBV20-1|TRBJ2-4|.|TRBD2
TGCAGTGCTACGGAGAGCGGGGGCCGGAACATTCAGTACTTC
CSATESGGRNIQYF
>15|TRBV20-1|TRBJ2-7|few|.
TGCAGTGCTAGAGATCCCTCCGGGGCACTCTACGAGCAGTACTTC
CSARDPSGALYEQYF
>13|TRBV10-3|TRBJ1-1|.|.
TGTGCCATCAGTGAGGTCTGGGGCACTGAAGCTTTCTTT
CAISEVWGTEAFF
>14|TRBV20-1|TRBJ2-5|.|TRBD2
TGCAGTGCTAGAGATCGGGAGGACCGAAGGGCCCAGTACTTC
CSARDREDRRAQYF
>14|TRBV6-1|TRBJ2-1|.|TRBD2
TGTGCCAGCGTAGCGGGGGGGGGGGACAATGAGCAGTTCTTC
CASVAGGGDNEQFF
>14|TRBV5-6|TRBJ2-2|.|.
TGTGCCAGCAGCTTGGAAGAGCGCACCGGGGAGCTGTTTTTT
CASSLEERTGELFF
>14|TRBV6-5|TRBJ1-1|.|.
TGTGCCAGCAGTTACTCTATGGAGGGACGTGGAGCTTTCTTT
CASSYSMEGRGAFF
>15|TRBV20-1|TRBJ2-7|.|TRBD2
TGCAGTGCGTCTAAACGGGAGGGATCCTCCTACGAGCAGTACTTC
CSASKREGSSYEQYF
>14|TRBV4-2|TRBJ2-7|.|.
TGTGCCAGCAGCCAAGAGATGGTGACCTACGAGCAGTACTTC
CASSQEMVTYEQYF